Sequencing of this T cell receptor beta chain was carried out in a study of T-cell reconstitution after alpha-beta-depleted transplantation in children. Study observations and caveats: Day-60 TCRbeta diversity that was high in some patients was derived from surviving recipient T cells and thymic progenitors. By about two months after transplant, alpha-beta T cells reportedly arose from several hundred graft clones that had expanded. Diversity and T-cell counts at one year after transplant derived mostly from new T cells.

A TCRbeta library incorporating unique molecular identifiers was prepared. TCRdb analysed the PCR reads with MiXCR anew, one entry per CDR3 protein. The data hold almost 250,000 distinct CDR3 sequences, with roughly 26% observed a single time. There are many counts of this clonotype. Antigen unknown. Per the germline V gene, CDR1 is MNHEY and CDR2 is SVGAGI. CDR3 size: 12 residues. The V end was cut by 5 bases, the J end by 6 bases, with 7 bases between. This specimen was PBMCs, taken before TCRalphabeta/CD19-depleted stem cell transplant. This chain links TRBV6-5 with TRBJ2-2, with D unresolved. This clonotype was sampled from a girl aged 2 to 9 with Fanconi anemia, due to receive a stem cell transplant. The DNA for the CDR3 is TGTGCCAGCAGTCCTCTACCCGGGGAGCTGTTTTTT. This gives the protein CASSPLPGELFF.